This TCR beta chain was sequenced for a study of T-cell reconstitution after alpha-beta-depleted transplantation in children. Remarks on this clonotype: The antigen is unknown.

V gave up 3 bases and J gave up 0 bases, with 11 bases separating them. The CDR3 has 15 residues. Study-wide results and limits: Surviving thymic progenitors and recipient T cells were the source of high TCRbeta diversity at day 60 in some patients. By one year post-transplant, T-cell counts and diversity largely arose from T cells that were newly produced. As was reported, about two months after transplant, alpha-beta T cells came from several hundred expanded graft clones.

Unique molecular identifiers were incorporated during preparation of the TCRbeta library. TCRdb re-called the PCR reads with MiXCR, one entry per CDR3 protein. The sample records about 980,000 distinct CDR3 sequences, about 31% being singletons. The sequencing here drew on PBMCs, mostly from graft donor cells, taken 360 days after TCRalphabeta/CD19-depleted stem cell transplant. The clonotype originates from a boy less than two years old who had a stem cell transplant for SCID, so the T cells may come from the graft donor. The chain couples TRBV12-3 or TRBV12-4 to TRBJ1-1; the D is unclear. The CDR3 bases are TGTGCCAGCAGTTTTGTGGGGTCACTGAACACTGAAGCTTTCTTT. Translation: CASSFVGSLNTEAFF.